This T cell receptor (beta chain) was identified during a study of blood T cells in healthy people across ages. Worth noting for this clonotype: A read error may explain this, as a much larger clone is one base away.

A second about 7 to 11 cycle PCR used barcoded and J-beta primers. TCRdb independently ran MiXCR on the 5' RACE reads; one entry per CDR3 protein. This sample has some 930,000 distinct CDR3 sequences, with 29% found just once. Germline CDR1 and CDR2: SGHRS and YFSETQ. V lost 4 bases and J 2 bases, leaving 16 bases between the germline ends. This CDR3 has 16 residues. These data also formed part of another study, on T cells of mothers and their children.

The V and J genes are TRBV5-1 and TRBJ2-1, with D perhaps assigned TRBD1 or TRBD2 (5 bases each). Sequencing was carried out using blood. This receptor was taken from a middle-aged woman in good health. CDR3 sequence reads: CASSLRGAGTYNEQFF. As DNA, the CDR3 is TGCGCCAGCAGCCTGAGGGGAGCCGGAACCTACAATGAGCAGTTCTTC.